The clone carrying this T cell receptor (beta chain) was recorded a few times. Antigen specificity is unknown. As TCR cDNA was made by 5'RACE template switching, a universal primer site and UMIs were added. TCRdb passed the 5' RACE reads through MiXCR, listing each CDR3 protein once. Of 120,000 or so distinct CDR3 sequences listed, about 8.2% were seen once; the top ten hold less than 40%. This specimen belongs to a study of T cells after yellow fever vaccination. Study findings and constraints: Sorted repertoires could include abundant contaminating clonotypes from bulk cells. A small proportion of clonotypes was detected in both the CD4 and CD8 compartments. Re-detected after boosting: most primary clones, around 97% of CD4 and less than 90% of CD8.

Losses at the gene ends were 11 bases for V and 13 bases for J; bases not matched to a gene: 9. This CDR3 region has 10 residues. CDR1 and CDR2 from the germline V gene are LGHDT and YNNKEL (reference sequence). The TCR sequence derives from a man between 18 and 29 years old who received the YFV17D yellow fever vaccine. The gene calls are TRBV3-1 and TRBJ2-5; 8 bases line up with TRBD2. This material consisted of CD8+ T cells sorted from PBMCs, taken on the day of the yellow fever booster vaccination. For the CDR3, the DNA is TGTGCCTGCGGGGGGACCCCCCTGTACTTC. Translating it yields CACGGTPLYF.